This T cell receptor beta chain was sequenced for a study of T cells after yellow fever vaccination. The study's findings and limits: Nearly all vaccine-responding clonotypes were undetectable in sorted memory subsets on day 0.

At least ten counts were recorded for this clonotype. The V gene lost 4 bases and the J gene lost 0 bases, with 6 bases spanning the gap. The CDR3 sequence is 13 residues long. Per the germline V gene, CDR1 is SGHVS and CDR2 is FQNEAQ. TCRdb ran MiXCR on the 5' RACE reads and lists one entry per CDR3 protein. The sample contains about 32,000 distinct CDR3 sequences, less than 8% of which appear only once. Here the sequenced sample was PBMCs, either bulk or a sorted T-cell subset (CD4+, CD8+, memory, or dextramer-sorted; not recorded which), taken on the day of the first yellow fever vaccination. The J gene is TRBJ1-1, the V gene TRBV7-8, with D unclear. The sequence derives from a man between 18 and 29 years old who received the YFV17D yellow fever vaccine. The CDR3 DNA sequence: TGTGCCAGCAGCTCTAACCTGAACACTGAAGCTTTCTTT. Protein product: CASSSNLNTEAFF. Together with reference TRBV7-8 and TRBJ1-1, the CDR3 gives the full variable domain: GAGVSQSPRYKVAKRGQDVALRCDPISGHVSLFWYQQALGQGPEFLTYFQNEAQLDKSGLPSDRFFAERPEGSVSTLKIQRTQQEDSAVYLCASSSNLNTEAFFGQGTRLTVV.